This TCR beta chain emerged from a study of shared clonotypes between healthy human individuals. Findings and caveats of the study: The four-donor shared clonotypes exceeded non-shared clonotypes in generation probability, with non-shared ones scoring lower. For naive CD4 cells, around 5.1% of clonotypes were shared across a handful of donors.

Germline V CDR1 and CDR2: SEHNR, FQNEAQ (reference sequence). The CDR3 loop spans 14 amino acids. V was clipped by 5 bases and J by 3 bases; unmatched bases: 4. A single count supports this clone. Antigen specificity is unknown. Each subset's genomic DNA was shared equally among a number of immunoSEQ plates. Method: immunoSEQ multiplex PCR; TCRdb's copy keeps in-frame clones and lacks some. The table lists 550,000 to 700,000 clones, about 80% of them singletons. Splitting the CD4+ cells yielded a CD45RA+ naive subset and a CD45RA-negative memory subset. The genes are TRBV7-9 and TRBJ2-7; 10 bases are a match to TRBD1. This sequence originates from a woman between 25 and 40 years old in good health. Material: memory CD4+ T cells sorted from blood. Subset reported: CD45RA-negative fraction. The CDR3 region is CASSHRDRGYEQYF. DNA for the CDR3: TGTGCCAGCAGCCACCGGGACAGGGGCTACGAGCAGTACTTC.